The rows below give T cell receptor beta chains drawn from one sample of a study of blood T cell repertoires in COVID-19. This table comes from immunoSEQ multiplex PCR, and its TCRdb copy is limited to in-frame clones, with some not included. The repertoire holds roughly 26,000 clones, around two thirds seen once, with approximately 6.8% in the top ten. What was sequenced was peripheral blood. These receptors all come from a man aged 55-75 years with active or convalescent COVID-19. The CDR3 runs from the conserved cysteine through the conserved F or W. The order of the fields is D gene, clone size, J gene, V gene, CDR3 protein, CDR3 DNA. A D gene is named only where the DNA matches it firmly. Clone size appears in some rows only: once, few, many, or a class for an expanded clone.

d_call: TRBD1; clone_size: NA; j_call: TRBJ2-5; v_call: TRBV3-1/TRBV3-2; cdr3_aa: CASSPGTGYRETQYF; cdr3_nt: TGTGCCAGCAGCCCAGGGACAGGGTACCGGGAGACCCAGTACTTC
d_call: TRBD1; clone_size: few; j_call: TRBJ1-4; v_call: TRBV30; cdr3_aa: CAWSVNRGLPTNEKLFF; cdr3_nt: TGTGCCTGGAGTGTAAACAGGGGGCTACCAACTAATGAAAAACTGTTTTTT
d_call: NA; clone_size: NA; j_call: TRBJ1-5; v_call: TRBV10-2; cdr3_aa: CASSEVWGREGNQPQHF; cdr3_nt: TGCGCCAGCAGTGAAGTCTGGGGCAGGGAAGGAAATCAGCCCCAGCATTTT
d_call: TRBD1; clone_size: medium-sized; j_call: TRBJ1-5; v_call: TRBV3-1/TRBV3-2; cdr3_aa: CASSPKPSVRDRHPYSNQPQHF; cdr3_nt: TGTGCCAGCAGCCCAAAGCCTTCGGTCCGGGACAGGCACCCTTATAGCAATCAGCCCCAGCATTTT
d_call: TRBD2; clone_size: NA; j_call: TRBJ2-7; v_call: TRBV27; cdr3_aa: CASSRASGGYEQYF; cdr3_nt: TGTGCCAGCAGTCGTGCTAGCGGGGGGTACGAGCAGTACTTC
d_call: TRBD1; clone_size: NA; j_call: TRBJ1-2; v_call: TRBV13; cdr3_aa: CASSQPGQGSNYGYTF; cdr3_nt: TGTGCCAGCAGTCAGCCGGGACAGGGGTCAAACTATGGCTACACCTTC
d_call: TRBD1; clone_size: few; j_call: TRBJ1-5; v_call: TRBV4-2; cdr3_aa: CASSQEMDREGQPQHF; cdr3_nt: TGTGCCAGCAGCCAGGAGATGGACAGGGAGGGTCAGCCCCAGCATTTT
d_call: NA; clone_size: NA; j_call: TRBJ1-4; v_call: TRBV21-1; cdr3_aa: CASSDTLGQGASKLFF; cdr3_nt: TGTGCCAGCAGCGATACACTGGGACAGGGGGCCTCAAAACTGTTTTTT
d_call: TRBD2; clone_size: NA; j_call: TRBJ2-3; v_call: TRBV6-5; cdr3_aa: CASSYSTSGIRDTQYF; cdr3_nt: TGTGCCAGCAGTTATTCGACTAGCGGGATTAGGGATACGCAGTATTTT
d_call: TRBD1; clone_size: NA; j_call: TRBJ1-4; v_call: TRBV9; cdr3_aa: CASSVGTGEGEKLFF; cdr3_nt: TGTGCCAGCAGCGTAGGGACAGGGGAGGGTGAAAAACTGTTTTTT
d_call: NA; clone_size: NA; j_call: TRBJ2-5; v_call: TRBV30; cdr3_aa: CAWSAPETQYF; cdr3_nt: TGTGCCTGGAGTGCCCCGGAGACCCAGTACTTC
d_call: TRBD1; clone_size: NA; j_call: TRBJ2-5; v_call: TRBV5-1; cdr3_aa: CASSLFPDETGRETQYF; cdr3_nt: TGCGCCAGCAGCTTATTTCCCGATGAGACAGGGCGGGAGACCCAGTACTTC
d_call: NA; clone_size: NA; j_call: TRBJ2-1; v_call: TRBV25-1; cdr3_aa: CASSEYGMSSYNEQFF; cdr3_nt: TGTGCCAGCAGTGAATACGGGATGAGCTCCTACAATGAGCAGTTCTTC
d_call: NA; clone_size: NA; j_call: TRBJ2-7; v_call: TRBV5-1; cdr3_aa: CASSLGDLRDEQYF; cdr3_nt: TGCGCCAGCAGCTTGGGGGACTTAAGAGACGAGCAGTACTTC
d_call: NA; clone_size: NA; j_call: TRBJ1-1; v_call: TRBV6-1; cdr3_aa: CASSDFRTGDTEAFF; cdr3_nt: TGTGCCAGCAGTGATTTTAGGACGGGGGACACTGAAGCTTTCTTT
d_call: TRBD1; clone_size: few; j_call: TRBJ1-1; v_call: TRBV3-1/TRBV3-2; cdr3_aa: CASSQVILSDRGKAFF; cdr3_nt: TGTGCCAGCAGCCAAGTTATCCTATCGGACAGGGGCAAAGCTTTCTTT
d_call: NA; clone_size: NA; j_call: TRBJ2-1; v_call: TRBV6-5; cdr3_aa: CAGSRGDPLYNEQFF; cdr3_nt: TGTGCCGGATCCAGGGGGGACCCTTTATACAATGAGCAGTTCTTC
d_call: NA; clone_size: NA; j_call: TRBJ1-6; v_call: TRBV7-9; cdr3_aa: CASSLEYDSPLHF; cdr3_nt: TGTGCCAGCAGCTTAGAATATGATTCACCCCTCCACTTT
d_call: TRBD1; clone_size: NA; j_call: TRBJ1-5; v_call: TRBV7-9; cdr3_aa: CASSSGTGLNQPQHF; cdr3_nt: TGTGCCAGCAGCTCCGGGACAGGCCTCAATCAGCCCCAGCATTTT